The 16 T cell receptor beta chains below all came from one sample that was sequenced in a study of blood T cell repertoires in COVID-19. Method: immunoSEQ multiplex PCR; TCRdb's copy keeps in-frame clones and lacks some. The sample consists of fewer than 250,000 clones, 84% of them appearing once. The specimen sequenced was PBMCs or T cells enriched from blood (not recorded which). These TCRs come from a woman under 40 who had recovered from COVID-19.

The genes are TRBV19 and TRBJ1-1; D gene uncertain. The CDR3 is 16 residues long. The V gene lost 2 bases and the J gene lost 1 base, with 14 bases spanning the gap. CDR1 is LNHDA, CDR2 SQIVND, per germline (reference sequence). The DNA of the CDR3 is TGTGCCAGTAGTATAAATTGGGAGGTCGGGAACACTGAAGCTTTCTTT. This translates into CASSINWEVGNTEAFF.

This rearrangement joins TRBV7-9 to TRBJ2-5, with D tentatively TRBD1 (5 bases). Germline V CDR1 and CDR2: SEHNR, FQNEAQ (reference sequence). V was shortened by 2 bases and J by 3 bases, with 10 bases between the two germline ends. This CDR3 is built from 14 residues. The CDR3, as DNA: TGTGCCAGCAGCTTAAGGGGCAGAAAAGAGACCCAGTACTTC. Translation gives CASSLRGRKETQYF.

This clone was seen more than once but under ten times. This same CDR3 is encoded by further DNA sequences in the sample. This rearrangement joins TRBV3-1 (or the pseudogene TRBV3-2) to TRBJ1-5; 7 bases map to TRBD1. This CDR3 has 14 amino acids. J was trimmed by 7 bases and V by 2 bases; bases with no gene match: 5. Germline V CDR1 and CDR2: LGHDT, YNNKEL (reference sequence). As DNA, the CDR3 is TGTGCCAGCAGCCAAAACAGGGGTAACCAGCCCCAGCATTTT. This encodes CASSQNRGNQPQHF.

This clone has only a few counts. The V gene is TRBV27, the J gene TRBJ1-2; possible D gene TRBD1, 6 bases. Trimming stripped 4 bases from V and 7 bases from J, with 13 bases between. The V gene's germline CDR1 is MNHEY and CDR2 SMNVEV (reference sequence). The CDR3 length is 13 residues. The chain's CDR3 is CASSSTGPRGYTF. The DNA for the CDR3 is TGTGCCAGCAGTTCGACAGGCCCGCGTGGCTACACCTTC.

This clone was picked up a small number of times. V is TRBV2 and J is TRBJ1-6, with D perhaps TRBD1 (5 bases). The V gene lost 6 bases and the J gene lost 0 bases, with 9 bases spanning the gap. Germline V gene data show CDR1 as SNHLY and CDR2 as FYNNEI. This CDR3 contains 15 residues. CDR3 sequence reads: CASSNRSSYNSPLHF. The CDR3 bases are TGTGCCAGCAGCAACAGGAGCTCCTATAATTCACCCCTCCACTTT.

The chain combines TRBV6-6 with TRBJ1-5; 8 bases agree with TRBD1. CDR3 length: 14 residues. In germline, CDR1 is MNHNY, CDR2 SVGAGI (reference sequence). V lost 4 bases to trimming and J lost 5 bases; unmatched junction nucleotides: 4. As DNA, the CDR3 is TGTGCCAGCAGTTTGGACAGGGAGGATCAGCCCCAGCATTTT. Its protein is CASSLDREDQPQHF.

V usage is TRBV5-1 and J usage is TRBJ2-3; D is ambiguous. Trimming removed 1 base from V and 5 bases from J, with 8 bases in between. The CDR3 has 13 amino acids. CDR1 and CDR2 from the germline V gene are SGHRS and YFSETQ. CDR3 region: CASSLFYGDTQYF. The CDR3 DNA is TGCGCCAGCAGCTTGTTCTACGGAGATACGCAGTATTTT.

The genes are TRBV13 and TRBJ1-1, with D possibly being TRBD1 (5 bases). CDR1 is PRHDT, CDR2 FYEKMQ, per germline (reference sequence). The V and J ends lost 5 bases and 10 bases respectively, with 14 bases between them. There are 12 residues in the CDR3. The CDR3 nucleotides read TGTGCCAGCAGCCCTCAGGGTAGTGCAGCTTTCTTT. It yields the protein CASSPQGSAAFF.

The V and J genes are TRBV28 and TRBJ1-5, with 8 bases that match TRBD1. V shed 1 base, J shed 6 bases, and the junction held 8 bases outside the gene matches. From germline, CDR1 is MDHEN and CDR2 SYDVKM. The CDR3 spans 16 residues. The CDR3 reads CASSLSAGGDSQPQHF. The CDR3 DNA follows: TGTGCCAGCAGTTTATCTGCAGGGGGCGATAGTCAGCCCCAGCATTTT. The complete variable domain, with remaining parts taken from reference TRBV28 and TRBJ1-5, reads DVKVTQSSRYLVKRTGEKVFLECVQDMDHENMFWYRQDPGLGLRLIYFSYDVKMKEKGDIPEGYSVSREKKERFSLILESASTNQTSMYLCASSLSAGGDSQPQHFGDGTRLSIL.

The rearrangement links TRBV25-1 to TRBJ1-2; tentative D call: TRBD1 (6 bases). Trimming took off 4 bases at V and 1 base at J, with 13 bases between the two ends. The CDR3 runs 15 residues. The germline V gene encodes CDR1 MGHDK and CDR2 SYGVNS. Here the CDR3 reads CASSGWTEINYGYTF. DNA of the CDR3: TGTGCCAGCAGTGGGTGGACAGAAATTAACTATGGCTACACCTTC.

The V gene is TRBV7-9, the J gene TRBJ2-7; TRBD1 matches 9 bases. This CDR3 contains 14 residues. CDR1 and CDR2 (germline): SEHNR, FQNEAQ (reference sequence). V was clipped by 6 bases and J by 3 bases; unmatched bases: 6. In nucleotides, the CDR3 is TGTGCCAGCAGGCGAGGACAGGGGAACTACGAGCAGTACGTC. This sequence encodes CASRRGQGNYEQYV.

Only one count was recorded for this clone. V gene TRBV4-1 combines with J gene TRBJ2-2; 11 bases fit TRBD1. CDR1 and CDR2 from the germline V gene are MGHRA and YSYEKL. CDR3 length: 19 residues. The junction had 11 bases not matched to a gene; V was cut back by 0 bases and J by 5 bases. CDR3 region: CASSQEATGQGAGTGELFF. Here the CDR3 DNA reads TGCGCCAGCAGCCAAGAGGCCACCGGACAGGGGGCAGGAACCGGGGAGCTGTTTTTT.

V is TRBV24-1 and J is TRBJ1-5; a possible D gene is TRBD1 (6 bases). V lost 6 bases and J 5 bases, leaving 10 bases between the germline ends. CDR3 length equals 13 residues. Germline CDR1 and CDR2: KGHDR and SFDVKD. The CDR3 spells CATSWGLHQPQHF. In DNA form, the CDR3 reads TGTGCCACCAGTTGGGGGCTACATCAGCCCCAGCATTTT.

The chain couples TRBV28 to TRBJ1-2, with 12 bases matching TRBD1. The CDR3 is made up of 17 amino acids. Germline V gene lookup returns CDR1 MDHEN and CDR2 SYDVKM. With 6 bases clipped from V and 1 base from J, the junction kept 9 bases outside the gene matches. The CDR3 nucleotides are TGTGCCAGCAGCCTAGGGGGGACAGGGGGCGGTAACTATGGCTACACCTTC. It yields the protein CASSLGGTGGGNYGYTF.

This CDR3 reads CASSPLGGLRAEAFF. The CDR3 bases are TGTGCCAGCAGCCCCCTCGGGGGACTTCGCGCTGAAGCTTTCTTT. The chain couples TRBV14 to TRBJ1-1; D is perhaps TRBD1 (5 bases). Germline CDR1 reads SGHDN; CDR2 reads FVKESK. The CDR3 spans 15 residues. The V and J ends lost 4 bases and 6 bases respectively, with 18 bases between them.

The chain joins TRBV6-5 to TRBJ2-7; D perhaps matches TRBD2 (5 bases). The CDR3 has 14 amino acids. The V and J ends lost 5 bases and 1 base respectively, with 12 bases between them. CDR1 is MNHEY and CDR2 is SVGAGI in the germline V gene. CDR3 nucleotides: TGTGCCAGCAGTCGTTCCAGGACTTCCTACGAGCAGTACGTC. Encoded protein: CASSRSRTSYEQYV.